This is a list of T cell receptor beta chains from one sample in a study of cytomegalovirus exposure and HLA in healthy donors. Sequencing used immunoSEQ multiplex PCR; TCRdb keeps in-frame clones, though not all of them. The sample consists of some 200,000 clones, about 13% of them appearing once. Sequencing used PBMCs. Receptor source: a man aged 45 to 65 in good health and CMV-seropositive. The CDR3 runs from the conserved cysteine through the conserved F or W. Fields, in order: V gene, D gene, clone size, J gene, CDR3 DNA, CDR3 protein. The D gene is left open where the match is weak. Only some rows state a clone size, as once, few, many or a class for expanded clones.

>TRBV5-1|-|-|TRBJ1-1
TGCGCCAGCAGCTTGGGACTGGGACAACAGAACACTGAAGCTTTCTTT
CASSLGLGQQNTEAFF
>TRBV9|TRBD2|-|TRBJ2-1
TGTGCCAGCAGCGTAGCGGGGGGGAATGAGCAGTTCTTC
CASSVAGGNEQFF
>TRBV21-1|-|few|TRBJ1-1
TGTGCCAGCAGCATTGAGGTAAACATTGAAGCTTTCTTT
CASSIEVNIEAFF
>TRBV7-3|-|few|TRBJ2-5
TGTGCCAGCAGCCCCCAGGGTGGGGAAGAGACCCAGTACTTC
CASSPQGGEETQYF
>TRBV7-3|TRBD2|few|TRBJ2-1
TGTGCCAGCAGCTTAAGGGGACTAGGGTTCGATGAGCAGTTCTTC
CASSLRGLGFDEQFF
>TRBV4-2|TRBD1|-|TRBJ2-7
TGTGCCAGCAGCCATGCCTCCGGGACAGACTACGAGCAGTACTTC
CASSHASGTDYEQYF
>TRBV30|-|-|TRBJ1-6
TGTGCCTTAACCGGGACAAGAGATTCACCCCTCCACTTT
CALTGTRDSPLHF
>TRBV7-2|TRBD1|few|TRBJ2-1
TGTGCCAGCAGCCCAGGGGGCTCCTACAATGAGCAGTTCTTC
CASSPGGSYNEQFF
>TRBV13|TRBD1|-|TRBJ1-3
TGTGCCAGCAGCTCGGACAGGGTCTCTGGAAACACCATATATTTT
CASSSDRVSGNTIYF
>TRBV28|-|-|TRBJ1-6
TGTGCCAGCAGTTTAGGATGGGGCAGCATGGAGTCACCCCTCCACTTT
CASSLGWGSMESPLHF
>TRBV6-6|TRBD1|-|TRBJ2-5
TGTGCCAGCATAACCGGACAGGGACAAGAGACCCAGTACTTC
CASITGQGQETQYF
>TRBV10-3|-|few|TRBJ1-2
TGTGCCATCAGTGAGCCCGTTGGGAGGGCGAACTATGGCTACACCTTC
CAISEPVGRANYGYTF
>TRBV5-4|TRBD1|-|TRBJ2-2
TGTGCCAGCAGCTTGGTGGGACAGGGCTACACCGGGGAGCTGTTTTTT
CASSLVGQGYTGELFF
>TRBV7-9|-|-|TRBJ2-1
TGTGCCAGCAGCTTAGCGAGCAGCGTCTACAATGAGCAGTTCTTC
CASSLASSVYNEQFF
>TRBV2|-|few|TRBJ1-6
TGTGCCAGCAACCCGGGACTGCAGTATAATTCACCCCTCCACTTT
CASNPGLQYNSPLHF
>TRBV2|TRBD1|few|TRBJ1-2
TGTGCCCGGGACAGGTCTGGCTACACCTTC
CARDRSGYTF
>TRBV6-5|TRBD1|few|TRBJ1-1
TGTGCCAGCAGGCCTACAGGGGCCACTGAAGCTTTCTTT
CASRPTGATEAFF
>TRBV27|TRBD2|-|TRBJ2-2
TGTGCCAGCAGTTTTAGACTAGCGGGGGCCCTGAACACCGGGGAGCTGTTTTTT
CASSFRLAGALNTGELFF
>TRBV9|TRBD1|few|TRBJ1-4
TGTGCCAGCAGCGAATACAGGGGCGGTAATGAAAAACTGTTTTTT
CASSEYRGGNEKLFF
>TRBV28|-|-|TRBJ2-1
TGTGCCAGCAGTTTATCAGGCAATGAGCAGTTCTTC
CASSLSGNEQFF
>TRBV28|-|-|TRBJ2-1
TGTGCCAGCAGTTTATCTCTCTACAATGAGCAGTTCTTC
CASSLSLYNEQFF
>TRBV2|TRBD1|few|TRBJ1-1
TGTGCCAGCAAGGTCGGGGACAGAAGGAACACTGAAGCTTTCTTT
CASKVGDRRNTEAFF
>TRBV5-1|-|-|TRBJ2-1
TGCGCCAGCAGCTTGGCCAGGGGCCCCATCGCCTACAATGAGCAGTTCTTC
CASSLARGPIAYNEQFF
>TRBV11-2|TRBD1|few|TRBJ2-5
TGTGCCAGCACCAGACAGGGGGGGTCAGAGACCCAGTACTTC
CASTRQGGSETQYF
>TRBV28|-|-|TRBJ2-5
TGTGCCAGCAGTTTATTAGAGTACCAAGAGACCCAGTACTTC
CASSLLEYQETQYF